This is a list of T cell receptor beta chains from one sample in a study of cytotoxic CD8 clonotypes in ibrutinib-treated CLL. Data came from immunoSEQ multiplex PCR; TCRdb stores just in-frame clones and leaves some out. The table lists around 40,000 clones, less than 85% of them singletons. The sequences come from PBMCs, collected at disease progression, from a patient treated with ibrutinib. These receptors originate from a human donor with chronic lymphocytic leukemia. The CDR3 runs from the conserved cysteine through the conserved F or W. Fields, in order: V gene, clone size, D gene, J gene, CDR3 DNA, CDR3 protein. A D gene is named only where the DNA matches it firmly. Rows give clone size only sometimes, using once, few, many, or a class for an expanded clone.

TRBV11-2	once	-	TRBJ1-1	TGTGCCAGCAGCTTACTATTCAACACTGAAGCTTTCTTT	CASSLLFNTEAFF
TRBV2	-	-	TRBJ1-4	TGTGCCAGCAGTGGCGGCAGGGCGGGTGAAAAACTGTTTTTT	CASSGGRAGEKLFF
TRBV7-6	-	TRBD2	TRBJ2-3	TGTGCCAGCAGCTTAAGATGGCTAGCGGGAGGGAGTGGAGATACGCAGTATTTT	CASSLRWLAGGSGDTQYF
TRBV20-1	-	-	TRBJ2-7	TGCAGTGCCACCTCATCCTACGATCAGTACTTC	CSATSSYDQYF
TRBV6-5	-	TRBD2	TRBJ2-2	TGTGCCAGCAGTTACTCGGGCGGGAGACGTACCGGGGAGCTGTTTTTT	CASSYSGGRRTGELFF
TRBV18	-	TRBD1	TRBJ1-1	TGTGCCAGCTCACCCGAGACAGGGTTGAGCACTGAAGCTTTCTTT	CASSPETGLSTEAFF
TRBV19	-	TRBD1	TRBJ2-7	TGTGCCAGTAGTATGTCGACAGGGAACCCCTACGAGCAGTACTTC	CASSMSTGNPYEQYF
TRBV6-1	-	-	TRBJ1-2	TGTGCCAGCAGCGCTTCAGGGAGCTCCAGCTATGGCTACACCTTC	CASSASGSSSYGYTF
TRBV5-4	-	-	TRBJ2-7	TGTGCCAGCAGCTTGGCCTCGGGCTTTAACTACGAGCAGTACTTC	CASSLASGFNYEQYF
TRBV6-6	-	-	TRBJ1-3	TGTGCCAGCAGTTACTTTTCGGACAGCTCTGGAAACACCATATATTTT	CASSYFSDSSGNTIYF
TRBV7-9	once	-	TRBJ2-6	TGTGCCAGCAGCGTAGGTTACTCTGGGGCCAACGTCCTGACTTTC	CASSVGYSGANVLTF
TRBV12-5	-	TRBD1	TRBJ2-2	TGTGCTAGTGGTCCCGGGACAGGGTACACCGGGGAGCTGTTTTTT	CASGPGTGYTGELFF
TRBV2	few	-	TRBJ2-1	TGTGCCAGCAGCCGGGACACCTCCTACAATGAGCAGTTCTTC	CASSRDTSYNEQFF
TRBV5-8	few	-	TRBJ1-2	TGTGCCAGCAGCTTGGGACAGATTAACTATGGCTACACCTTC	CASSLGQINYGYTF
TRBV10-3	few	TRBD2	TRBJ2-3	TGTGCCATCAGTGACCTCGGGGGAGGGAACGCAGATACGCAGTATTTT	CAISDLGGGNADTQYF
TRBV10-3	-	-	TRBJ1-1	TGTGCCATCAGTGACGGGATAATGAACACTGAAGCTTTCTTT	CAISDGIMNTEAFF
TRBV6-5	-	-	TRBJ1-1	TGTGCCAGCAGACCCGGACAGTTCTCTGAAGCTTTCTTT	CASRPGQFSEAFF
TRBV4-1	-	-	TRBJ2-3	TGCGCCAGCAGCCAAGATGAGCGAACAGATACGCAGTATTTT	CASSQDERTDTQYF
TRBV7-9	few	TRBD2	TRBJ2-1	TGTGCCAGCAGTCCAAGAGGTAGCGGGAGTCCAGCTGAGCAGTTCTTC	CASSPRGSGSPAEQFF
TRBV29-1	-	-	TRBJ1-1	TGCAGCGCCGAGGGTGCGGGGGGTGTCACTGAAGCTTTCTTT	CSAEGAGGVTEAFF
TRBV4-1	-	TRBD1	TRBJ2-5	TGCGCCAGCAGCCACAATCAGGGGGAAGAGACCCAGTACTTC	CASSHNQGEETQYF
TRBV7-9	-	-	TRBJ1-2	TGTGCCAGCAGCTTAGCCTCCGGGACGTACTATGGCTACACCTTC	CASSLASGTYYGYTF
TRBV4-1	-	TRBD1	TRBJ2-7	TGCGCCAGCAGCACCCCAGGGGGCGAGCAGTACTTC	CASSTPGGEQYF
TRBV7-8	-	TRBD1	TRBJ1-2	TGTGCCAGCAGGCCCCCGGTGGGCAGGGGGCGGGATGGCTACACCTTC	CASRPPVGRGRDGYTF
TRBV6-5	-	-	TRBJ1-5	TGTGCCAGCAGTATCTTTGTCCATCAGCCCCAGCATTTT	CASSIFVHQPQHF
TRBV6-4	-	TRBD2	TRBJ2-1	TGTGCCAGCAGTGACGAGACTAGCGGGGGGGGTGAGCAGTTCTTC	CASSDETSGGGEQFF
TRBV7-5	-	-	TRBJ1-5	TGTGTCAGAAGCTGGTCGACGCAGCCCCAGCATTTT	CVRSWSTQPQHF
TRBV7-2	-	-	TRBJ2-5	TGTGCCAGCAGCCTAGAGACCCAGTACTTC	CASSLETQYF
TRBV28	-	TRBD1	TRBJ1-1	TGTGCCAGCACCTTCAGGGGGGATCTCACTGAAGCTTTCTTT	CASTFRGDLTEAFF
TRBV19	-	TRBD2	TRBJ2-2	TGTGCCAGTAGCCCGGGACTAGCGGGAGGGGGCCACACCGGGGAGCTGTTTTTT	CASSPGLAGGGHTGELFF
TRBV5-1	few	TRBD2	TRBJ2-5	TGCGCCAGCAGCCTGATGGGGGGGAGACAAGAGACCCAGTACTTC	CASSLMGGRQETQYF
TRBV18	-	-	TRBJ1-3	TGTGCCAGCTCACCACCGCCCCTGAGCTCTGGAAACACCATATATTTT	CASSPPPLSSGNTIYF